The rows below give T cell receptor beta chains drawn from one sample of a study of T cells in Graves' hyperthyroidism and ophthalmopathy. TCRdb analysed the multiplex PCR reads with MiXCR anew, one entry per CDR3 protein. The repertoire includes around 620,000 distinct CDR3 sequences, around 15% of them detected once, and about 3.8% sits in the top ten. The sample taken for sequencing was blood. The receptors shown here come from a woman in her thirties with Graves' hyperthyroidism. Each CDR3 is given with its conserved first and last residue. A D gene is named only where the DNA matches it firmly. Clone size is shown for a subset of rows, as once, few, many or a class of expanded clone.

D: TRBD2; size: .; V: TRBV9; J: TRBJ2-3; DNA: TGTGCCAGCAGCGTAGGCGCGGGAGGCACAGATACGCAGTATTTT; CDR3: CASSVGAGGTDTQYF
D: .; size: few; V: TRBV5-5; J: TRBJ2-3; DNA: TGTGCCAGCAGCTCAGTATCGAGGGAGGACACAGATACGCAGTATTTT; CDR3: CASSSVSREDTDTQYF
D: .; size: .; V: TRBV7-9; J: TRBJ2-1; DNA: TGTGCCAGCAGCCACCTCGTGAAGAGCTCCTACAATGAGCAGTTCTTC; CDR3: CASSHLVKSSYNEQFF
D: .; size: .; V: TRBV27; J: TRBJ1-2; DNA: TGTGCCAGCAGTGGGCTATCGATCCCCGGGGACTATGGCTACACCTTC; CDR3: CASSGLSIPGDYGYTF
D: .; size: few; V: TRBV5-1; J: TRBJ2-2; DNA: TGCGCCAGCAGCTTATCTGGGAGTGGGGGCACCGGGGAGCTGTTTTTT; CDR3: CASSLSGSGGTGELFF
D: TRBD2; size: many; V: TRBV5-1; J: TRBJ2-1; DNA: TGCGCCAGCAGCTGGGAGGTAGCGGGAAACAGGTACAATGAGCAGTTCTTC; CDR3: CASSWEVAGNRYNEQFF
D: .; size: few; V: TRBV20-1; J: TRBJ1-1; DNA: TGCAGTGCTAGTAGGGGTTTGAACACTGAAGCTTTCTTT; CDR3: CSASRGLNTEAFF
D: .; size: .; V: TRBV20-1; J: TRBJ2-5; DNA: TGCAGTGCTAGAAAGTCCCCAGGAGAGACCCAGTACTTC; CDR3: CSARKSPGETQYF
D: TRBD2; size: many; V: TRBV28; J: TRBJ2-1; DNA: TGTGCCAGCAGTTTGTACGGACTAGCGGTTTACAATGAGCAGTTCTTC; CDR3: CASSLYGLAVYNEQFF
D: TRBD1; size: .; V: TRBV9; J: TRBJ1-1; DNA: TGTGCCAGCAGGAATCCCGACAGGGTCTCGCCGGGGAACACTGAAGCTTTCTTT; CDR3: CASRNPDRVSPGNTEAFF
D: .; size: many; V: TRBV6-2/TRBV6-3; J: TRBJ1-1; DNA: TGTGCCAGCAGCCACCGGTGGGGGGCAAGAGGGAACACTGAAGCTTTCTTT; CDR3: CASSHRWGARGNTEAFF
D: .; size: many; V: TRBV6-2/TRBV6-3; J: TRBJ1-5; DNA: TGTGCCAGCAGTTACGGGGGCAATACCAATCAGCCCCAGCATTTT; CDR3: CASSYGGNTNQPQHF
D: .; size: few; V: TRBV5-5; J: TRBJ2-7; DNA: TGTGCCAGCAGCGACCGGGACATGGGTCAGGGGCAGTACTTC; CDR3: CASSDRDMGQGQYF
D: TRBD2; size: many; V: TRBV12-5; J: TRBJ2-3; DNA: TGTGCTAGTGGTTGGACTAGCACTAGCACAGATACGCAGTATTTT; CDR3: CASGWTSTSTDTQYF
D: .; size: few; V: TRBV13; J: TRBJ2-1; DNA: TGTGCCAGCAGCCCGGAAGGGCGGGCATCCCACTACAATGAGCAGTTCTTC; CDR3: CASSPEGRASHYNEQFF
D: TRBD1; size: many; V: TRBV6-1; J: TRBJ2-1; DNA: TGTGCCAGCAGTTCCGGGACAGGGGGTCTCGGTGAGCAGTTCTTC; CDR3: CASSSGTGGLGEQFF
D: TRBD2; size: few; V: TRBV5-1; J: TRBJ2-1; DNA: TGCGCCAGCAGGGTAGCGGGCTCGTCCTACAATGAGCAGTTCTTC; CDR3: CASRVAGSSYNEQFF
D: .; size: .; V: TRBV9; J: TRBJ1-1; DNA: TGTGCCAGCAGCGGGGGGGGGGGCGCTGAAGCTTTCTTT; CDR3: CASSGGGGAEAFF
D: .; size: many; V: TRBV7-2; J: TRBJ2-5; DNA: TGTGCCAGCAGCTTAGGTATTAGCGGCCACCAAGAGACCCAGTACTTC; CDR3: CASSLGISGHQETQYF
D: .; size: .; V: TRBV12-3/TRBV12-4; J: TRBJ2-5; DNA: TGTGCCAGCAGTTTAGGGGCAGGGCTGCGGGGAGAGACCCAGTACTTC; CDR3: CASSLGAGLRGETQYF
D: TRBD2; size: .; V: TRBV7-6; J: TRBJ2-1; DNA: TGTGCCAGCAGCTTACTAGCGGGAGAGGGGGGGGGGGATGAGCAGTTCTTC; CDR3: CASSLLAGEGGGDEQFF
D: .; size: .; V: TRBV5-1; J: TRBJ2-7; DNA: TGCGCCAGCAGCTTTGAGGACAGTGCCTACGAGCAGTACTTC; CDR3: CASSFEDSAYEQYF
D: .; size: .; V: TRBV28; J: TRBJ2-2; DNA: TGTGCCAGCAGTTTATGGTTGGGGGGCGGAGAAAAGCTGTTTTTT; CDR3: CASSLWLGGGEKLFF
D: .; size: many; V: TRBV18; J: TRBJ1-2; DNA: TGTGCCAGCTCACCGATACAGGGCGATGGCTACACCTTC; CDR3: CASSPIQGDGYTF
D: .; size: .; V: TRBV6-1; J: TRBJ2-3; DNA: TGTGCCAGCAGGCAATACGCGGGATTAGGCGGAGATACGCAGTATTTT; CDR3: CASRQYAGLGGDTQYF
D: .; size: many; V: TRBV7-3; J: TRBJ2-3; DNA: TGTGCCAGCAGTTTCGGTAGCACAGATACGCAGTATTTT; CDR3: CASSFGSTDTQYF
D: .; size: many; V: TRBV6-1; J: TRBJ2-2; DNA: TGTGCCAGCAGTGGGGGTGACTTTAACACCGGGGAGCTGTTTTTT; CDR3: CASSGGDFNTGELFF
D: TRBD2; size: many; V: TRBV6-4; J: TRBJ2-7; DNA: TGTGCCAGCAATTCCCAGCGGGAGTGCTACGAGCAGTACTTC; CDR3: CASNSQRECYEQYF
D: .; size: few; V: TRBV18; J: TRBJ1-1; DNA: TGTGCCAGCTCACCTATAACCCCCGGGACGAACACTGAAGCTTTCTTT; CDR3: CASSPITPGTNTEAFF
D: .; size: .; V: TRBV29-1; J: TRBJ1-1; DNA: TGCAGCGTGGGACGGACGAACACTGAAGCTTTCTTT; CDR3: CSVGRTNTEAFF
D: TRBD2; size: .; V: TRBV11-1; J: TRBJ2-3; DNA: TGTGCCAGCAACCCAGCGGGAGTCCAAGATACGCAGTATTTT; CDR3: CASNPAGVQDTQYF
D: .; size: few; V: TRBV9; J: TRBJ2-7; DNA: TGTGCCAGCAGCGTTGGCGGGAACTCCGAGCAGTACTTC; CDR3: CASSVGGNSEQYF
D: TRBD2; size: many; V: TRBV28; J: TRBJ2-3; DNA: TGTGCCAGCAGTCCACGGACTAGCGGGAGGTCCACAGATACGCAGTATTTT; CDR3: CASSPRTSGRSTDTQYF
D: TRBD2; size: .; V: TRBV7-2; J: TRBJ2-2; DNA: TGTGCCAGCAGCTGGACTAGCGGGAGTGGAGGGGAGCTGTTTTTT; CDR3: CASSWTSGSGGELFF
D: .; size: many; V: TRBV29-1; J: TRBJ1-2; DNA: TGCAGCGTTGAAGATGATGGAGGGCATGGCTACACCTTC; CDR3: CSVEDDGGHGYTF
D: .; size: few; V: TRBV6-1; J: TRBJ2-1; DNA: TGTGCCAGCAGTGACGCTGCTGGAAACAACAATGAGCAGTTCTTC; CDR3: CASSDAAGNNNEQFF
D: .; size: many; V: TRBV2; J: TRBJ1-6; DNA: TGTGCCAGCAAGTATAATTCACCCCTCCACTTT; CDR3: CASKYNSPLHF
D: TRBD2; size: many; V: TRBV7-2; J: TRBJ2-7; DNA: TGTGCCAGCAGCTTCCAGCGGGAGTCTGGCGAGCAGTACTTC; CDR3: CASSFQRESGEQYF
D: TRBD1; size: many; V: TRBV27; J: TRBJ2-3; DNA: TGTGCCAGCACCGTCCGGGACAGGGACACAGATACGCAGTATTTT; CDR3: CASTVRDRDTDTQYF
D: TRBD2; size: .; V: TRBV5-1; J: TRBJ2-7; DNA: TGCGCCAGCAGCTTGGAGCCCCTAGCGGGAGGGCCGGGTGAGCAGTACTTC; CDR3: CASSLEPLAGGPGEQYF
D: .; size: few; V: TRBV6-2/TRBV6-3; J: TRBJ2-7; DNA: TGTGCCAGCAGTTACTCTATTGGTGGGGCCTACGAGCAGTACTTC; CDR3: CASSYSIGGAYEQYF
D: .; size: many; V: TRBV7-9; J: TRBJ2-3; DNA: TGTGCCAGCAGGGACTCCGGCGGCACAGATACGCAGTATTTT; CDR3: CASRDSGGTDTQYF
D: .; size: .; V: TRBV28; J: TRBJ2-7; DNA: TGTGCCAGCAGTGCCCCGGGACCTCCTGCCTACGAGCAGTACTTC; CDR3: CASSAPGPPAYEQYF
D: TRBD2; size: many; V: TRBV7-9; J: TRBJ2-4; DNA: TGTGCCAGCAGCTTCGGCGGGAGTACAAGCAAAAACATTCAGTACTTC; CDR3: CASSFGGSTSKNIQYF
D: TRBD1; size: many; V: TRBV30; J: TRBJ1-5; DNA: TGTGCCTGGACAGGGGGGGCGGCTCAGCCCCAGCATTTT; CDR3: CAWTGGAAQPQHF